This TCR beta chain was recorded in a study of T cell repertoires in cytomegalovirus infection. About the study: Signatures in public TCR beta sequences pointed to both CMV infection and matching HLA type.

As to this clonotype: Its matching antigen is unknown.

The study's findings and limits: Individuals carrying CMV plus the relevant HLA were identified by cumulative frequency of public TCR beta families.

TCRdb re-called the reads with MiXCR, one entry per CDR3 protein. Seen here are 650,000 to 900,000 distinct CDR3 sequences, roughly 33% observed once, and the top ten hold around an eighth. The CDR3 has 13 amino acids. V shed 0 bases and J shed 5 bases, with 7 bases lying between them. Germline V CDR1 and CDR2: LGHNA, YSLEER. The chain carries TRBV4-3 and TRBJ2-5; D not certain. This sequence was found in a human donor in good health (CMV status not recorded). Some clones in this sample may be carry-over from other donors' samples. Sequencing was performed on cultured CD8+ T cells from PBMCs, taken from culture after CMV antigen stimulation. CDR3 residues: CASSQDSGETQYF. In DNA, the CDR3 is TGCGCCAGCAGCCAAGATTCTGGGGAGACCCAGTACTTC.